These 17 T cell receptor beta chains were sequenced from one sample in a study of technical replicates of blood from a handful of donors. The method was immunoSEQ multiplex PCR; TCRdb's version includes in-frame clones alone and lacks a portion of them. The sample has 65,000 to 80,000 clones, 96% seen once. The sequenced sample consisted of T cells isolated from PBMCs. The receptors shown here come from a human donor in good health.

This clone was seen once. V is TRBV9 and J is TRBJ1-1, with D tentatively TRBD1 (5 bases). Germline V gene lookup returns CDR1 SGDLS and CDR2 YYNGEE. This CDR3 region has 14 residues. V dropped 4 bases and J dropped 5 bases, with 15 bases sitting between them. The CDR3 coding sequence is TGTGCCAGCAGCCCCGAACCGGGGGGGACTGAAGCTTTCTTT. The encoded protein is CASSPEPGGTEAFF.

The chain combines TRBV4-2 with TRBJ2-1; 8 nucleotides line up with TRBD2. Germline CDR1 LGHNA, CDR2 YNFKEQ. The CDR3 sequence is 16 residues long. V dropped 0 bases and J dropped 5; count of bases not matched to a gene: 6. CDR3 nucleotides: TGTGCCAGCAGCCAAGAGGAGCGGGAGATCGACAATGAGCAGTTCTTC. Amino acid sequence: CASSQEEREIDNEQFF.

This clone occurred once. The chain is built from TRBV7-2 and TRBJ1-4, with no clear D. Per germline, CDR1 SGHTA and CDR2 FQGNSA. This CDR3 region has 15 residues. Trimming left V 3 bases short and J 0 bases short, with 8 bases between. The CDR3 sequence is CASSFRPATNEKLFF. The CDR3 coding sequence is TGTGCCAGCAGCTTCCGTCCTGCAACTAATGAAAAACTGTTTTTT.

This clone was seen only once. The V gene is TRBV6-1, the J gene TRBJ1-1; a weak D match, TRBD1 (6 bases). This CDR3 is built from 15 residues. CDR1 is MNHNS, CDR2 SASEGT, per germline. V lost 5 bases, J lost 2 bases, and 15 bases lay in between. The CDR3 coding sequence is TGTGCCAGCAGTCCGTGGCGGGGGCCTAACACTGAAGCTTTCTTT. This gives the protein CASSPWRGPNTEAFF.

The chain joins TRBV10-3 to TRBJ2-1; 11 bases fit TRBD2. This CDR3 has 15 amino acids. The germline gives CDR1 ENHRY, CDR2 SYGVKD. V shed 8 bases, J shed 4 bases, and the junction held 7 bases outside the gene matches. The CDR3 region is CAIGRLAGQYNEQFF. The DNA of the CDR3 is TGTGCCATCGGGCGACTAGCGGGGCAGTACAATGAGCAGTTCTTC.

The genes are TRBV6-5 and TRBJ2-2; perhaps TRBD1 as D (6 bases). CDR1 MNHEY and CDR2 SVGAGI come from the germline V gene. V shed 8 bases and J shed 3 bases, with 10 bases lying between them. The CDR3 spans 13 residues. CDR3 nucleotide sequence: TGTGCCAGCGGTCCAGGGGACACCGGGGAGCTGTTTTTT. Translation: CASGPGDTGELFF.

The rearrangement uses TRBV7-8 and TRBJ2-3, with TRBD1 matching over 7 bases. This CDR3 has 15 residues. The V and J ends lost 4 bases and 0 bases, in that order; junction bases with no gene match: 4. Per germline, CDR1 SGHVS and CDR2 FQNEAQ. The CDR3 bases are TGTGCCAGCAGCTACCGGGACAGAAGCACAGATACGCAGTATTTT. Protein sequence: CASSYRDRSTDTQYF.

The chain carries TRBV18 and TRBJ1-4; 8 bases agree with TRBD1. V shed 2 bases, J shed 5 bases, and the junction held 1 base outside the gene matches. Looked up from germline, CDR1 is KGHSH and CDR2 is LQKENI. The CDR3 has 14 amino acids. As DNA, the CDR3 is TGTGCCAGCTCACCAGGGACAGGCAATGAAAAACTGTTTTTT. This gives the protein CASSPGTGNEKLFF.

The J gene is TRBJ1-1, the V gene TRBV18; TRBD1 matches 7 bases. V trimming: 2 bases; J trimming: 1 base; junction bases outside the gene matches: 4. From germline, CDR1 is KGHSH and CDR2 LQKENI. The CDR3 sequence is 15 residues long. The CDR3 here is CASSPRQGANTEAFF. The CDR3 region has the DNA TGTGCCAGCTCACCAAGACAGGGAGCGAACACTGAAGCTTTCTTT.

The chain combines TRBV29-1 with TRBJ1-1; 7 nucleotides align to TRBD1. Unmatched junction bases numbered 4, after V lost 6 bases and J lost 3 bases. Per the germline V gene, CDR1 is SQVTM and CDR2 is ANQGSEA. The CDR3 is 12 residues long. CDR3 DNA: TGCAGCGTGACGACAGGGTACACTGAAGCTTTCTTT. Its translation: CSVTTGYTEAFF.

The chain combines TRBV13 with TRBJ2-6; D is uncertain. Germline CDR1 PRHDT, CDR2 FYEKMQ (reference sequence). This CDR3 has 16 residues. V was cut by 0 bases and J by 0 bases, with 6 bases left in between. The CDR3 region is CASSLGGFSGANVLTF. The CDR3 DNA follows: TGTGCCAGCAGCTTAGGCGGGTTCTCTGGGGCCAACGTCCTGACTTTC.

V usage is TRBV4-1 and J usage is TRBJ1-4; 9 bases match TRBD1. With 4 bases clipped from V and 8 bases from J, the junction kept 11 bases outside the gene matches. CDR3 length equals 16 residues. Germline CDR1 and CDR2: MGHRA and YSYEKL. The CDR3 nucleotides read TGCGCCAGCAGCCCCATACAGGGGGCTGAGTGGGAAAAACTGTTTTTT. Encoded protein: CASSPIQGAEWEKLFF.

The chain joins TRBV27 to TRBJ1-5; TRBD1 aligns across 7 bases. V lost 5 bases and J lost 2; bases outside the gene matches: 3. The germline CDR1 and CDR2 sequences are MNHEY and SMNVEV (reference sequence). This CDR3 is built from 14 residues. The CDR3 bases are TGTGCCAGCAGTAGAGACAGGGGCAATCAGCCCCAGCATTTT. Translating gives CASSRDRGNQPQHF.

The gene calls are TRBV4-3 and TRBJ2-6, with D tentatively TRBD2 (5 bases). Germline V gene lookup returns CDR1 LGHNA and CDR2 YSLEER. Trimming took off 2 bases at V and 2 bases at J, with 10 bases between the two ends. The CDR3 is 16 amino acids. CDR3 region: CASSQLGLTGANVLTF. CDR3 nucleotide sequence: TGCGCCAGCAGCCAACTCGGACTTACTGGGGCCAACGTCCTGACTTTC.

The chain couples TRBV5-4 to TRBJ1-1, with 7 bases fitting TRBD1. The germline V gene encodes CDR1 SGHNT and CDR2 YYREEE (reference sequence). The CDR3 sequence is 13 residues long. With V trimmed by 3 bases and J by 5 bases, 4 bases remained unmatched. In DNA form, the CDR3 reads TGTGCCAGCAGCTACGGACAGGTAACTGAAGCTTTCTTT. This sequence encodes CASSYGQVTEAFF.

The CDR3 region has the DNA TGTGCCAGCAGCTCCCACAGGACCTACGAGCAGTACTTC. This encodes CASSSHRTYEQYF. The rearrangement links TRBV11-2 to TRBJ2-7, with a possible D match to TRBD1 (5 bases). The V end lost 4 bases, the J end lost 2 bases, and 9 bases lay between the germline ends. CDR1 is SGHAT, CDR2 FQNNGV, per germline. The length of the CDR3 is 13 residues.

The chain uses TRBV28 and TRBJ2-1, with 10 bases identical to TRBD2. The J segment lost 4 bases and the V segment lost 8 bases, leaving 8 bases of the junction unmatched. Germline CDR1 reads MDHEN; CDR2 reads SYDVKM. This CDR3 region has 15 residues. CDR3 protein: CASSRTSGVYNEQFF. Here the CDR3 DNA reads TGTGCCAGCTCCAGGACTAGCGGTGTATACAATGAGCAGTTCTTC.